Listed below are T cell receptor beta chains from one sample, sequenced in a study of cytomegalovirus exposure and HLA in healthy donors. TCRdb's copy holds only in-frame clones and misses some; the assay was immunoSEQ multiplex PCR. The repertoire holds 99,000 or so clones, with roughly 79% as singletons. Sequencing used PBMCs. All receptors come from a man aged 55 to 70 in good health and CMV-seropositive. Each CDR3 is given without its conserved first and last residue.

V gene	CDR3 length	CDR3 protein
TRBV6-4	17	ASSDMGQLPTYSNQPQH
TRBV5-5	12	ASSLEDLNTEAF
TRBV19	13	ASSIGGGAGTEAF
TRBV5-1	18	ASSWANSSSGGAGEDTQY
TRBV5-4	10	ASSLDYLEQY
TRBV15	12	ATSRDRGGEKLF
TRBV19	12	ASSLGQEIYEQY
TRBV6-1	10	ASSETTYEQY
TRBV4-1	13	ASSQVNRVNTEAF
TRBV5-1	12	ASSLGQGSTEAF
TRBV30	10	AWSVLAGAQY
TRBV9	15	ASSPPWASGGVHTQY
TRBV18	13	ASSPTTGGYYGYT
TRBV6-6	13	ASSYSEGGGNTIY
TRBV29-1	11	SVDAGNTGELF
TRBV27	11	ASSGQGNQPQH
TRBV19	13	ASRQIDRENQPQH
TRBV27	14	ASSLRVDRKQETQY
TRBV7-2	12	ASSRDSNTGELF
TRBV7-9	13	SSSRPYEKNTEAF
TRBV7-2	16	ASTGTGAGSLSGNTIY
TRBV28	15	ASSLSTGDRQGNTIY
TRBV6-5	12	ASSYVAGNTEAF
TRBV7-9	9	SSTSFRSQF
TRBV6-5	12	ASSSGTGQETQY
TRBV6-1	16	ASSGRQGPPNYWDGYT
TRBV4-1	12	ASRDRGHADTQY
TRBV28	11	ASSLGTNTEAF
TRBV7-2	13	ASSLESGNTDTQY
TRBV6-5	13	ASSYSQGAGYEQY
TRBV6-5	11	ASTSPSAYEQY
TRBV6-6	11	ASSTYSNQPQH
TRBV5-4	11	ASKASGPYEQY
TRBV5-8	13	ASSLGQNSGNTIY
TRBV6-5	11	ASRPQGTGELF
TRBV7-9	9	ASSLVDSYT
TRBV6-5	12	ASSRRDRGAEQY
TRBV19	13	ASIRTGTLTGELF
TRBV5-1	13	ASSSDRRMGETQY
TRBV7-9	12	ASSPREGWSPLH